This is a list of T cell receptor beta chains from one sample in a study of blood T cell repertoires in COVID-19. Libraries were prepared by immunoSEQ multiplex PCR; TCRdb keeps only in-frame clonotypes and omits some of them. Among about 48,000 clones listed, over 80% were seen once. Sequenced sample: peripheral blood. The receptors stem from a human donor in a cohort sampled during active COVID-19. Each CDR3 is given with its conserved first and last residue. Fields, in order: clone size, V gene, J gene, D gene, CDR3 protein, CDR3 DNA. D genes are given only for firm matches. Size values are once, few and many counts, or a class for expanded clones, and some rows have none.

>.|TRBV19|TRBJ2-7|.
CASSISDKSYEQYF
TGTGCCAGTAGTATTTCGGACAAGTCCTACGAGCAGTACTTC
>.|TRBV10-2|TRBJ2-7|.
CASIDPPTYEQYF
TGCGCCAGCATTGACCCCCCAACTTACGAGCAGTACTTC
>.|TRBV19|TRBJ2-1|.
CASSSDRISVEQFF
TGTGCCAGTAGTTCCGACAGGATTTCGGTTGAGCAGTTCTTC
>once|TRBV3-1/TRBV3-2|TRBJ2-7|.
CASSQDRGGWEQYF
TGTGCCAGCAGCCAAGACAGGGGAGGGTGGGAGCAGTACTTC
>.|TRBV9|TRBJ2-3|.
CASSVQDSPADTQYF
TGTGCCAGCAGCGTACAGGATAGTCCAGCAGATACGCAGTATTTT
>.|TRBV27|TRBJ1-2|.
CASSKSDFNYGYTF
TGTGCCAGCAGTAAGTCGGACTTTAACTATGGCTACACCTTC
>.|TRBV28|TRBJ1-4|.
CASTHGGGRSEKLFF
TGTGCCAGCACCCACGGGGGGGGAAGAAGTGAAAAACTGTTTTTT
>.|TRBV19|TRBJ1-2|TRBD1
CASSPTTGNYGYTF
TGTGCCAGTAGTCCCACGACAGGGAACTATGGCTACACCTTC
>.|TRBV6-5|TRBJ1-1|TRBD1
CASRTQGEMNTEAFF
TGTGCCAGCAGAACACAGGGGGAGATGAACACTGAAGCTTTCTTT
>.|TRBV3-1/TRBV3-2|TRBJ2-7|TRBD2
CASSQSLLSGSPQYF
TGTGCCAGCAGCCAAAGCCTTTTAAGCGGGAGCCCACAGTACTTC
>.|TRBV2|TRBJ2-7|.
CASSVEGSSYEQYF
TGTGCCAGCAGTGTTGAAGGGAGCTCCTACGAGCAGTACTTC
>.|TRBV24-1|TRBJ2-2|TRBD2
CATSDFPSGSPGELFF
TGTGCCACCAGTGATTTTCCTAGCGGGAGTCCCGGGGAGCTGTTTTTT
>.|TRBV9|TRBJ2-5|TRBD2
CASSGGLAETQYF
TGTGCCAGCAGCGGGGGACTAGCGGAGACCCAGTACTTC